These 22 T cell receptor beta chains were all obtained from the same sample, sequenced in a study of identical twins. Each CDR3 protein is one row after TCRdb ran MiXCR on the 5' RACE reads. The table has about 720,000 distinct CDR3 sequences, around a sixth seen once. These sequences were also reported in another study, on T cells expressing NK-cell markers.

Sequenced sample: PBMCs. These receptors originate from a woman aged 18-29 years in good health.

This chain connects TRBV5-1 to TRBJ2-7; D is undetermined. The V gene lost 2 bases and the J gene lost 3 bases, with 12 bases spanning the gap. Germline CDR1 reads SGHRS; CDR2 reads YFSETQ. The CDR3 is 14 amino acids. The CDR3 loop reads CASSLTTSVYEQYF. In DNA, the CDR3 is TGCGCCAGCAGCTTAACCACATCCGTCTACGAGCAGTACTTC.

The gene calls are TRBV6-5 and TRBJ2-7; the match to TRBD1 covers 9 bases. The CDR3 totals 13 residues. The trim removed 5 bases at V and 2 bases at J, leaving 1 base unmatched. The germline CDR1 and CDR2 sequences are MNHEY and SVGAGI. CDR3 DNA: TGTGCCAGCAGTAACAGGGGGCCCTACGAGCAGTACTTC. As protein: CASSNRGPYEQYF.

This clonotype was found many times. The chain joins TRBV7-9 to TRBJ2-1; D ambiguous. Germline assignment: CDR1 SEHNR and CDR2 FQNEAQ (reference sequence). This CDR3 comprises 11 residues. V was cut by 8 bases and J by 7 bases, with 9 bases left in between. The CDR3 loop reads CASRVGNEQFF. The CDR3 DNA reads as TGTGCCAGCCGAGTTGGTAATGAGCAGTTCTTC.

V is TRBV20-1 and J is TRBJ2-5; the D is unclear. Trimming took off 0 bases at V and 5 bases at J, with 13 bases between the two ends. Germline V CDR1 and CDR2: DFQATT, SNEGSKA (reference sequence). This CDR3 has 14 amino acids. The CDR3 coding sequence is TGCAGTGCTAGAGATTACGGCCACGGGGAGACCCAGTACTTC. This codes for CSARDYGHGETQYF.

The chain joins TRBV6-5 to TRBJ2-1; D uncertain. CDR3 length equals 12 residues. The ends were cut back, 5 bases at V and 9 bases at J, with 11 bases in the middle. Germline lookup yields CDR1 MNHEY and CDR2 SVGAGI. CDR3 nucleotide sequence: TGTGCCAGCAGTCGTACTCTAGGTGAGCAGTTCTTC. As protein: CASSRTLGEQFF.

Only a few counts were recorded for this clonotype. The rearrangement joins TRBV6-1 to TRBJ2-1; tentatively, D is TRBD2 (5 bases). This CDR3 comprises 14 residues. The germline V gene has CDR1 MNHNS and CDR2 SASEGT. V gave up 0 bases and J gave up 10 bases, with 13 bases separating them. This chain's CDR3 is CASSEAVGSSEQFF. CDR3 DNA sequence: TGTGCCAGCAGTGAAGCTGTGGGGTCTAGCGAGCAGTTCTTC.

The J gene is TRBJ2-5, the V gene TRBV5-1; D might be TRBD1 (6 bases). V was pared by 3 bases and J by 2 bases, with 14 bases between. The germline gives CDR1 SGHRS, CDR2 YFSETQ. This CDR3 region has 15 residues. Written as DNA, the CDR3 is TGCGCCAGCAGCTGGGGGCTGAGGTTACAAGAGACCCAGTACTTC. Translation: CASSWGLRLQETQYF.

This clonotype was detected a few times. The chain joins TRBV5-1 to TRBJ1-1; 9 bases align to TRBD1. This CDR3 comprises 15 residues. Germline trimming cut 3 bases from V and 1 base from J; bases unmatched to any gene: 4. Germline V lookup: CDR1 SGHRS, CDR2 YFSETQ. CDR3 sequence (DNA): TGCGCCAGCAGCTGGGGGACAGGGTGGAACACTGAAGCTTTCTTT. Translation: CASSWGTGWNTEAFF.

The chain carries TRBV18 and TRBJ2-1; TRBD1 matches 7 bases. Germline CDR1 reads KGHSH; CDR2 reads LQKENI. This CDR3 contains 16 residues. Trimming at V came to 2 bases and at J to 7 bases, leaving 11 bases not matched to a gene. CDR3 nucleotide sequence: TGTGCCAGCTCACCAACAGGGGCCCCAGATAGGAATGAGCAGTTCTTC. Translating it yields CASSPTGAPDRNEQFF.

This clonotype has only a few counts. The chain is built from TRBV10-3 and TRBJ2-7; the D gene could be TRBD1 or TRBD2 (5 bases each). V lost 11 bases to trimming and J lost 0 bases, with 14 bases between them. In germline, CDR1 is ENHRY, CDR2 SYGVKD. The length of the CDR3 is 13 residues. The CDR3 coding sequence is TGTGCCGTTAGCGAGGGGACCTCCTACGAGCAGTACTTC. It is translated as CAVSEGTSYEQYF.

The chain recombines TRBV6-1 with TRBJ2-2, with TRBD2 matching 8 bases. The trim removed 6 bases at V and 4 bases at J, leaving 13 bases unmatched. CDR1 is MNHNS and CDR2 is SASEGT in the germline V gene. This CDR3 contains 17 residues. The DNA for the CDR3 is TGTGCCAGCAGCCAGCCCGGGGGGGCCTATATCACCGGGGAGCTGTTTTTT. The encoded protein is CASSQPGGAYITGELFF.

This chain links TRBV5-1 with TRBJ2-2; TRBD2 matches at 11 bases. The CDR3 is made up of 16 amino acids. Trimming cost V 2 bases and J 7 bases; bases outside gene matches: 7. In germline, CDR1 is SGHRS, CDR2 YFSETQ. The CDR3 reads CASSFLAGGASGELFF. The CDR3, as DNA: TGCGCCAGCAGCTTTCTAGCGGGAGGAGCGAGCGGGGAGCTGTTTTTT. Full variable domain (missing parts from reference TRBV5-1 and TRBJ2-2): KAGVTQTPRYLIKTRGQQVTLSCSPISGHRSVSWYQQTPGQGLQFLFEYFSETQRNKGNFPGRFSGRQFSNSRSEMNVSTLELGDSALYLCASSFLAGGASGELFFGEGSRLTVL.

The J gene is TRBJ1-1, the V gene TRBV6-5; D uncertain. The CDR3 is made up of 14 amino acids. Trimming removed 3 bases from V and 0 bases from J, with 8 bases in between. Germline V gene data show CDR1 as MNHEY and CDR2 as SVGAGI. DNA for the CDR3: TGTGCCAGCAGTTATCAGGTTATGAACACTGAAGCTTTCTTT. It translates to CASSYQVMNTEAFF.

This clonotype appeared a single time. The chain joins TRBV2 to TRBJ2-7; 9 nucleotides match TRBD2. The CDR3 loop spans 14 amino acids. Germline assignment: CDR1 SNHLY and CDR2 FYNNEI. Unmatched junction bases numbered 5, after V lost 3 bases and J lost 5 bases. CDR3 in DNA: TGTGCCAGCAGTGATTGGCGGGAGGGGGACGAGCAGTACTTC. Protein sequence: CASSDWREGDEQYF.

The table lists this clonotype with a few counts. The rearrangement links TRBV27 to TRBJ2-7; D not certain. Germline loops: CDR1 MNHEY, CDR2 SMNVEV (reference sequence). The CDR3 has 12 amino acids. The V end lost 8 bases, the J end lost 0 bases, and 8 bases lay between the germline ends. CDR3 residues: CASGRSSYEQYF. The CDR3 DNA sequence: TGTGCCAGCGGCCGTAGCTCCTACGAGCAGTACTTC.

This chain links TRBV29-1 with TRBJ2-7; either TRBD1 or TRBD2 may supply D (6 bases each). The CDR3 runs to 13 residues. V was pared by 5 bases and J by 5 bases, with 16 bases between. Germline V CDR1 and CDR2: SQVTM, ANQGSEA. Written as DNA, the CDR3 is TGCAGCGTTAAGGGGGGTCAGGGAGACGAGCAGTACTTC. As protein: CSVKGGQGDEQYF.

This sequence joins TRBV5-1 and TRBJ2-3; 9 bases are shared with TRBD1. The V and J ends lost 6 bases and 0 bases, in that order; junction bases with no gene match: 11. The V gene's germline CDR1 is SGHRS and CDR2 YFSETQ. The CDR3 spans 17 residues. The DNA of the CDR3 is TGCGCCAGCACCCCGGGACAGGGATGGGGTAGCACAGATACGCAGTATTTT. This translates into CASTPGQGWGSTDTQYF.

J is TRBJ2-2 and V is TRBV7-9; D assignment may be TRBD1 or TRBD2 (5 bases each). Germline-derived CDR1 and CDR2 are SEHNR and FQNEAQ (reference sequence). The CDR3 is 16 amino acids. The V and J ends lost 4 bases and 3 bases respectively, with 15 bases between them. The CDR3 DNA sequence: TGTGCCAGCAGCTCTGGTGGGGGTAGAGACACCGGGGAGCTGTTTTTT. Its translation: CASSSGGGRDTGELFF.

This chain uses TRBV15 with TRBJ2-4; D remains unclear. V was clipped by 4 bases and J by 6 bases, with 13 bases between them. This CDR3 comprises 14 residues. Germline-derived CDR1 and CDR2 are LNHNV and YYDKDF (reference sequence). CDR3 in amino acids: CATSKGLQANIQYF. The CDR3, as DNA: TGTGCCACCAGCAAAGGCCTGCAGGCAAACATTCAGTACTTC.

The table lists this clonotype with a few counts. CDR3 sequence reads: CASSSVIGRNQPQHF. CDR3 nucleotide sequence: TGTGCCAGCAGTTCAGTCATTGGTAGGAATCAGCCCCAGCATTTT. This chain connects TRBV12-3 or TRBV12-4 to TRBJ1-5; D not certain. The CDR3 sequence is 15 residues long. V was pared by 4 bases and J by 4 bases, with 14 bases between.

V gene TRBV5-1 combines with J gene TRBJ2-2; TRBD2 matches at 10 bases. The CDR3 has 16 amino acids. After removal of 4 bases from V and 2 bases from J, the junction contained 5 bases not matched to a gene. CDR1 and CDR2 (germline): SGHRS, YFSETQ. The CDR3 spells CASSHTSGVNTGELFF. The CDR3 DNA follows: TGCGCCAGCAGCCACACTAGCGGGGTTAACACCGGGGAGCTGTTTTTT.

This clonotype was detected ten times or more. The gene calls are TRBV12-3 or TRBV12-4 and TRBJ1-1, with D uncertain. Trimming shortened V by 1 base and J by 0 bases, and 9 bases separated the two germline ends. CDR3 length equals 15 residues. In nucleotides, the CDR3 is TGTGCCAGCAGTTTAGGGAGCCATCTGAACACTGAAGCTTTCTTT. This codes for CASSLGSHLNTEAFF.